These 17 T cell receptor beta chains were sequenced from one sample in a study of blood T cell repertoires in COVID-19. Clones were sequenced by immunoSEQ multiplex PCR, and TCRdb holds only the in-frame ones, with some missing. The table shows 200,000 to 250,000 clones, with approximately 84% occurring only once. The sample consisted of PBMCs or T cells enriched from blood (not recorded which). These receptors were collected from a man aged 55 to 69 who had recovered from COVID-19.

The V call is TRBV18, the J call TRBJ1-3, with D possibly being TRBD1 (6 bases). CDR1 KGHSH and CDR2 LQKENI come from the germline V gene. V was cut by 4 bases and J by 7 bases, with 17 bases left in between. CDR3 length: 15 residues. CDR3 amino acids: CASSLNTGKQNTIYF. CDR3 DNA sequence: TGTGCCAGCTCACTCAACACAGGGAAGCAGAACACCATATATTTT.

There are a few counts of this clone. The chain is built from TRBV6-5 and TRBJ1-1; no clear D. The CDR3 is 15 residues long. Germline values: CDR1 MNHEY, CDR2 SVGAGI. V was pared by 5 bases and J by 3 bases, with 16 bases between. The CDR3 DNA sequence: TGTGCCAGCAGTAAACCTGTTTCAGGCGACACTGAAGCTTTCTTT. It codes for CASSKPVSGDTEAFF.

This sequence joins TRBV13 and TRBJ2-1; TRBD1 might be the D (7 bases). Trimming took off 5 bases at V and 3 bases at J, with 20 bases between the two ends. The CDR3 loop spans 17 amino acids. Germline assignment: CDR1 PRHDT and CDR2 FYEKMQ (reference sequence). The CDR3 spells CASSLWRYRGGYNEQFF. CDR3 DNA sequence: TGTGCCAGCAGCCTATGGCGATACAGGGGAGGCTACAATGAGCAGTTCTTC.

The chain is built from TRBV4-3 and TRBJ1-4; 9 bases map to TRBD1. The CDR3 spans 15 residues. CDR1 is LGHNA, CDR2 YSLEER, per germline. The V segment lost 0 bases and the J segment 8 bases; nucleotides outside the gene matches: 4. CDR3 loop: CASSQEVTGGEKLFF. Written as DNA, the CDR3 is TGCGCCAGCAGCCAAGAGGTGACAGGGGGAGAAAAACTGTTTTTT.

V and J are TRBV19 and TRBJ2-5; weak D call: TRBD2 (6 bases). This CDR3 has 14 residues. Trimming removed 3 bases from V and 9 bases from J, with 17 bases in between. The germline V gene encodes CDR1 LNHDA and CDR2 SQIVND (reference sequence). The CDR3 spells CASSMMTGDEAQYF. The CDR3 DNA is TGTGCCAGTAGTATGATGACGGGAGACGAGGCCCAGTACTTC.

This clone was recorded once. The chain has TRBV7-9 and TRBJ2-3; TRBD1 agrees at 9 bases. There are 13 residues in the CDR3. J lost 2 bases, V lost 11 bases, and 5 bases had no gene match. Per the germline V gene, CDR1 is SEHNR and CDR2 is FQNEAQ (reference sequence). CDR3 protein: CAGGDRVTDTQYF. In DNA, the CDR3 is TGTGCCGGTGGGGACAGGGTCACAGATACGCAGTATTTT.

The sample holds one count of this clone. This rearrangement joins TRBV7-2 to TRBJ2-2, with 7 bases identical to TRBD1. This CDR3 region has 15 residues. Germline CDR1 SGHTA, CDR2 FQGNSA. The V gene end was trimmed by 6 bases and the J gene end by 1 base; junction bases not matched to a gene: 5. CDR3 coding DNA: TGTGCCAGCAGACAGGCAGGGGGGAACACCGGGGAGCTGTTTTTT. Its protein product is CASRQAGGNTGELFF.

This clone has more than one count but fewer than ten. V is TRBV6-1 and J is TRBJ1-1, with TRBD1 identical over 9 bases. The CDR3 runs to 15 residues. CDR1 is MNHNS and CDR2 is SASEGT in the germline V gene. V was clipped by 2 bases and J by 5 bases; unmatched bases: 6. CDR3 residues: CASSETSGQGTEAFF. DNA of the CDR3: TGTGCCAGCAGTGAAACGAGCGGACAGGGGACTGAAGCTTTCTTT.

The chain is built from TRBV5-6 and TRBJ1-5, with a weak D call TRBD1 (6 bases). The CDR3 has 14 amino acids. From germline, CDR1 is SGHDT and CDR2 YYEEEE. V was shortened by 7 bases and J by 4 bases, with 15 bases between the two germline ends. The CDR3 DNA sequence: TGTGCCAGCGGTATATACAGGGATAATCAGCCCCAGCATTTT. The encoded protein is CASGIYRDNQPQHF.

V usage is TRBV21-1 and J usage is TRBJ2-7; TRBD1 is the table's D call, not checked against the DNA. TRBV21-1 is classified as a pseudogene. CDR3 length: 14 residues. CDR3: CASPRTGLIGEQYF. Here the CDR3 DNA reads TGTGCCAGCCCCCGGACAGGGCTAATCGGCGAGCAGTACTTC.

The gene calls are TRBV3-1 (or the pseudogene TRBV3-2) and TRBJ2-3, with 10 bases that match TRBD2. The CDR3 runs to 15 residues. CDR1 and CDR2 from the germline V gene are LGHDT and YNNKEL (reference sequence). The V segment lost 4 bases and the J segment 4 bases; nucleotides outside the gene matches: 5. The CDR3 sequence is CASSPQRGGPDTQYF. The CDR3 bases are TGTGCCAGCAGCCCTCAGCGGGGGGGCCCAGATACGCAGTATTTT.

The rearrangement uses TRBV7-8 and TRBJ1-4; 7 nucleotides agree with TRBD1. Germline V gene sequence: CDR1 SGHVS, CDR2 FQNEAQ. There are 17 residues in the CDR3. With 6 bases clipped from V and 5 bases from J, the junction kept 15 bases outside the gene matches. The CDR3 region is CASRPRGGTEANEKLFF. The CDR3 nucleotides are TGTGCCAGCAGACCCAGAGGGGGGACAGAAGCAAATGAAAAACTGTTTTTT.

This rearrangement joins TRBV19 to TRBJ1-5; D perhaps matches TRBD1 (6 bases). Germline V gives CDR1 LNHDA, CDR2 SQIVND (reference sequence). Deletions cut 7 bases from V and 7 bases from J, with 20 bases between. CDR3 length: 15 amino acids. As DNA, the CDR3 is TGTGCCAGTACCAAAGGGAGGGGGGCAGGACAGCCCCAGCATTTT. It yields the protein CASTKGRGAGQPQHF.

The rearrangement uses TRBV18 and TRBJ2-1; tentative D call: TRBD2 (5 bases). CDR1 is KGHSH and CDR2 is LQKENI in the germline V gene. CDR3 length equals 14 residues. V lost 5 bases to trimming and J lost 9 bases, with 17 bases between them. This CDR3 reads CASSGTTSPGEQFF. The CDR3 nucleotides are TGTGCCAGCTCAGGTACAACTAGTCCTGGTGAGCAGTTCTTC.

This chain joins TRBV4-3 and TRBJ2-2, with D perhaps matching TRBD2 (5 bases). This CDR3 is built from 16 residues. Trimming removed 0 bases from V and 1 base from J, with 9 bases in between. Per the germline V gene, CDR1 is LGHNA and CDR2 is YSLEER. Here the CDR3 DNA reads TGCGCCAGCAGCCAAGACGTCGGAGGGAACACCGGGGAGCTGTTTTTT. Protein sequence: CASSQDVGGNTGELFF.

The sample holds one count of this clone. V is TRBV3-1 (or the pseudogene TRBV3-2) and J is TRBJ1-4; 7 bases match TRBD1. The junction had 2 bases not matched to a gene; V was cut back by 0 bases and J by 4 bases. Germline V gene data show CDR1 as LGHDT and CDR2 as YNNKEL (reference sequence). CDR3 length: 15 amino acids. The CDR3 nucleotides are TGTGCCAGCAGCCAAGATCACAGGGGTAATGAAAAACTGTTTTTT. Translating gives CASSQDHRGNEKLFF.

The chain carries TRBV10-3 and TRBJ2-2; possibly TRBD1 for D (7 bases). This CDR3 has 13 residues. Germline V gene data show CDR1 as ENHRY and CDR2 as SYGVKD. V was shortened by 8 bases and J by 4 bases, with 11 bases between the two germline ends. In nucleotides, the CDR3 is TGTGCCATCGGCGGGACAGCCACCGGGGAGCTGTTTTTT. The encoded protein is CAIGGTATGELFF.